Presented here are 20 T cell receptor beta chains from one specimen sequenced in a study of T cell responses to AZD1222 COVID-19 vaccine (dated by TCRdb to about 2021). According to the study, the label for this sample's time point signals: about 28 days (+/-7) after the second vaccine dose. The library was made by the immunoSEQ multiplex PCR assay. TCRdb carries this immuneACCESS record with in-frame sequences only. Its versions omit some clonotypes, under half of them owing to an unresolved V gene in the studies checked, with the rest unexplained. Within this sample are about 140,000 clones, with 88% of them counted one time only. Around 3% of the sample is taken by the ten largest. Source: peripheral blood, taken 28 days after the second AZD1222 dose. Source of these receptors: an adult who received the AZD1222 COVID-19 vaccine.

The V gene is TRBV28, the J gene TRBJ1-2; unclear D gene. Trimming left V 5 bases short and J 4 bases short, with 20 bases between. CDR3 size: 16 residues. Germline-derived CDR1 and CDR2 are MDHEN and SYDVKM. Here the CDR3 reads CASSPPLGAVGYGYTF. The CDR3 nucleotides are TGTGCCAGCAGTCCCCCCCTCGGCGCTGTGGGCTATGGCTACACCTTC.

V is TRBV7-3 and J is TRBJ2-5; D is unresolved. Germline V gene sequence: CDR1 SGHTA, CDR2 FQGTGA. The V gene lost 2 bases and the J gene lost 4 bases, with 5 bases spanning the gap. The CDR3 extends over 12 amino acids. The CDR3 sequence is CASSLVGETQYF. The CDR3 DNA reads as TGTGCCAGCAGCTTAGTAGGAGAGACCCAGTACTTC.

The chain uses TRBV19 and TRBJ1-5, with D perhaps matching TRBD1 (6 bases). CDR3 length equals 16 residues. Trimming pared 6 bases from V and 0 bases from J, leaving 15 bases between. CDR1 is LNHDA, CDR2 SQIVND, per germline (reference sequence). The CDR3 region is CASRGGGWSSNQPQHF. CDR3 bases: TGTGCCAGTAGAGGCGGGGGCTGGAGTAGCAATCAGCCCCAGCATTTT.

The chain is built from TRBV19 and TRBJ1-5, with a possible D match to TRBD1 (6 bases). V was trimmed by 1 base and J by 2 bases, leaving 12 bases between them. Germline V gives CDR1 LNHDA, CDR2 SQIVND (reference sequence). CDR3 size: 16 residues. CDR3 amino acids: CASSIGMAGGNQPQHF. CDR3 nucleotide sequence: TGTGCCAGTAGTATAGGGATGGCAGGGGGCAATCAGCCCCAGCATTTT.

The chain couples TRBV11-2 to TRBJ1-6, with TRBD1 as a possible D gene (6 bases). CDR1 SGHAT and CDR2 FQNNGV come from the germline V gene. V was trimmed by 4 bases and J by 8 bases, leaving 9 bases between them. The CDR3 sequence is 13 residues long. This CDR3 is CASSWPGDSPLHF. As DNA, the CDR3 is TGTGCCAGCAGCTGGCCAGGGGATTCACCCCTCCACTTT.

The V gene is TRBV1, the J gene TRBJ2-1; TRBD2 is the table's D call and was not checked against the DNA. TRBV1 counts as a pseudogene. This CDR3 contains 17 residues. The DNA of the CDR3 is TGCACCAGCAGCCAAGGTCGCGGACCGGGAGGCCCCAATGAGCAGTTCTTC. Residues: CTSSQGRGPGGPNEQFF.

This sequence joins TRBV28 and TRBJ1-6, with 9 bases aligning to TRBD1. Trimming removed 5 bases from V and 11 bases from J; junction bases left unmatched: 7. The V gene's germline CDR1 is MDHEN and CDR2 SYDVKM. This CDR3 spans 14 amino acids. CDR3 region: CASSPGQGRTPLHF. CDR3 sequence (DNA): TGTGCCAGCAGTCCAGGACAGGGGCGGACACCCCTCCACTTT.

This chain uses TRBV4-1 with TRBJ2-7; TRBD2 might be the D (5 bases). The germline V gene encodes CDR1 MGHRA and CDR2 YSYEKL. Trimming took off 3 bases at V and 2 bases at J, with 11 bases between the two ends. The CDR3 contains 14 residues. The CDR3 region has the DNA TGCGCCAGCAGCCAGGACTTCCCGACCTACGAGCAGTACTTC. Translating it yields CASSQDFPTYEQYF.

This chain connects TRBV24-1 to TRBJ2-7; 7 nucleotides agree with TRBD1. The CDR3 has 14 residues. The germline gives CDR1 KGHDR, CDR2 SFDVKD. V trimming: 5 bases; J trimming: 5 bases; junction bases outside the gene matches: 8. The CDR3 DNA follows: TGTGCCACCAGTGTAGGACAGGACGGGGACGAGCAGTACTTC. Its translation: CATSVGQDGDEQYF.

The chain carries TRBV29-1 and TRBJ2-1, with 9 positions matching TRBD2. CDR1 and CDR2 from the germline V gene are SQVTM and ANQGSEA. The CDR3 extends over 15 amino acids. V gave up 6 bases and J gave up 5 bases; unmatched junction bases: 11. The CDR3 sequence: CSVPTGLAGNNEQFF. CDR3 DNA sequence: TGCAGCGTCCCGACCGGGCTAGCGGGAAACAATGAGCAGTTCTTC.

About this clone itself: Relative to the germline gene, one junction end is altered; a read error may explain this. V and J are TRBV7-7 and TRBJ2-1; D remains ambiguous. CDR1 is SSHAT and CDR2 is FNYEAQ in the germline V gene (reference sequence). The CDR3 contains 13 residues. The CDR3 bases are TGTGCTAGCAGCCAGAGCTCCTACAATGAGCAGTTCTTC. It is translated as CASSQSSYNEQFF. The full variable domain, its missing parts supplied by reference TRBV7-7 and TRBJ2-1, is GAGVSQSPRYKVTKRGQDVTLRCDPISSHATLYWYQQALGQGPEFLTYFNYEAQPDKSGLPSDRFSAERPEGSISTLTIQRTEQRDSAMYRCASSQSSYNEQFFGPGTRLTVL.

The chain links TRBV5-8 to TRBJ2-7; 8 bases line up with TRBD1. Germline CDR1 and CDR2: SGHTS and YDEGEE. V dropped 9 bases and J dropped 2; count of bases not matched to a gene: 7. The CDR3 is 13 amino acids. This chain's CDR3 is CANLDRVTYEQYF. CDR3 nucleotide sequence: TGTGCCAACCTGGACAGGGTCACCTACGAGCAGTACTTC.

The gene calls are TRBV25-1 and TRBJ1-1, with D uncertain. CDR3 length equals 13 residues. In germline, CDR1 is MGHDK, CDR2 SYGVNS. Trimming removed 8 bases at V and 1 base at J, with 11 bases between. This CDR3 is CASLPTGNTEAFF. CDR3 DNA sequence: TGTGCCAGCTTACCAACGGGGAACACTGAAGCTTTCTTT.

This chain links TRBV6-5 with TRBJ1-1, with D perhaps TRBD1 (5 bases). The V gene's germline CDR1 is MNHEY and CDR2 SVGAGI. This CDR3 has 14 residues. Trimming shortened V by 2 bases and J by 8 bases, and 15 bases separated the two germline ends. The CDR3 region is CASSYDPKGKEAFF. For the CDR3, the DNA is TGTGCCAGCAGTTACGACCCTAAGGGGAAGGAAGCTTTCTTT.

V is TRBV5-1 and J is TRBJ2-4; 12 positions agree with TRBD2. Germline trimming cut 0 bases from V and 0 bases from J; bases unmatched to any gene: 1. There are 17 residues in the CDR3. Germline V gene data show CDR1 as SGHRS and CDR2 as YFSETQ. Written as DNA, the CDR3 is TGCGCCAGCAGCTTGGGGGGACTAGCGGGAGCCAAAAACATTCAGTACTTC. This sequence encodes CASSLGGLAGAKNIQYF. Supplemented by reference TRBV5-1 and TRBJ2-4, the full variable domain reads KAGVTQTPRYLIKTRGQQVTLSCSPISGHRSVSWYQQTPGQGLQFLFEYFSETQRNKGNFPGRFSGRQFSNSRSEMNVSTLELGDSALYLCASSLGGLAGAKNIQYFGAGTRLSVL.

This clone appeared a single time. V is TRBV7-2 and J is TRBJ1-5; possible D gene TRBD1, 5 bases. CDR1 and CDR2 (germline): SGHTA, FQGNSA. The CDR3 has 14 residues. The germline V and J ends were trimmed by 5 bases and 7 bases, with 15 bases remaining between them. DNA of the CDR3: TGTGCCAGCAGCAAGTTCTCAGGGAACCAGCCCCAGCATTTT. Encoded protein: CASSKFSGNQPQHF. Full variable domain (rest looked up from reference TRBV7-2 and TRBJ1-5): GAGVSQSPSNKVTEKGKDVELRCDPISGHTALYWYRQSLGQGLEFLIYFQGNSAPDKSGLPSDRFSAERTGGSVSTLTIQRTQQEDSAVYLCASSKFSGNQPQHFGDGTRLSIL.

CDR3 protein: CASSLNPPGQTLGGYTF. As DNA, the CDR3 is TGTGCCAGCAGTCTAAACCCTCCGGGACAAACCCTAGGAGGCTACACCTTC. The rearrangement links TRBV6-6 to TRBJ1-2; TRBD1 is a possible D gene (6 bases). Germline V gene lookup returns CDR1 MNHNY and CDR2 SVGAGI (reference sequence). The CDR3 extends over 17 amino acids. V was pared by 5 bases and J by 8 bases, with 27 bases between.

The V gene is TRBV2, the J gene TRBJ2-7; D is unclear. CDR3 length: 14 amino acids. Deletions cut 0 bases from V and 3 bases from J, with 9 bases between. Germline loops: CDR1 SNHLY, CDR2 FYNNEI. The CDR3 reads CASSEALGRYEQYF. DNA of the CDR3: TGTGCCAGCAGTGAAGCTCTCGGTCGCTACGAGCAGTACTTC.

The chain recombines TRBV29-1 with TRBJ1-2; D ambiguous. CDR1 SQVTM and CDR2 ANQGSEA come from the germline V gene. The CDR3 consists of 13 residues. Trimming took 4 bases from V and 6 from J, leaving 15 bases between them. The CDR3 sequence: CSVAVSVMDGYTF. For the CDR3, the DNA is TGCAGCGTTGCCGTCAGTGTTATGGATGGCTACACCTTC.

CDR3: CASSSVVSYEQYF. DNA of the CDR3: TGTGCCAGCAGTAGCGTCGTTTCCTACGAGCAGTACTTC. The chain employs TRBV7-2 and TRBJ2-7, with D possibly matching TRBD2 (5 bases). Between the trimmed V and J ends, which lost 6 bases and 1 base, there was a span of 10 bases. This CDR3 is built from 13 residues. Germline V CDR1 and CDR2: SGHTA, FQGNSA.